This entry lists 27 T cell receptor beta chains sequenced from one sample in a study of blood T cell repertoires in COVID-19 (dated by TCRdb to 2019 to 2021). Library construction relied on the immunoSEQ multiplex PCR assay. In TCRdb, the immuneACCESS table is reduced to in-frame sequences with V and J assigned. These tables do not hold every clone; where another copy was compared, an unresolved V gene accounts for under half, and the others remain unexplained. This sample has around 140,000 clones in its table, and about 90% of those were observed once. The ten largest make up 2% to 2.5% of the sample. The specimen sequenced was peripheral blood. The receptors stem from a man aged 45-60 years with active COVID-19.

The rearrangement links TRBV12-3 or TRBV12-4 to TRBJ2-3; D might be TRBD1 (5 bases). There are 13 residues in the CDR3. Trimming took off 3 bases at V and 4 bases at J, with 8 bases between the two ends. CDR3 sequence: CASSFVQADTQYF. The CDR3 region has the DNA TGTGCCAGCAGTTTTGTACAGGCAGATACGCAGTATTTT.

V and J are TRBV11-3 and TRBJ2-1; 7 bases map to TRBD1. CDR3 length: 13 residues. J gave up 10 bases and V 5 bases, and 8 bases lay outside the gene matches. CDR1 is SGHNT and CDR2 is YENEEA in the germline V gene. The CDR3 is CASSLSGGSEQFF. DNA of the CDR3: TGTGCCAGCAGCCTCTCAGGGGGTTCCGAGCAGTTCTTC.

V and J are TRBV10-3 and TRBJ1-1; 7 nucleotides match TRBD1. The CDR3 has 15 residues. Trimming removed 1 base from V and 3 bases from J; junction bases left unmatched: 5. From germline, CDR1 is ENHRY and CDR2 SYGVKD. CDR3 in DNA: TGTGCCATCAGTGAGTACAGGGGACCGGACACTGAAGCTTTCTTT. Its protein product is CAISEYRGPDTEAFF.

The rearrangement links TRBV3-1 (or the pseudogene TRBV3-2) to TRBJ1-2, with D possibly matching TRBD1 (5 bases). The V gene's germline CDR1 is LGHDT and CDR2 YNNKEL (reference sequence). Trimming pared 1 base from V and 10 bases from J, leaving 13 bases between. There are 13 residues in the CDR3. The CDR3 sequence is CASSQGSDRTYTF. For the CDR3, the DNA is TGTGCCAGCAGCCAAGGGTCAGACAGAACCTACACCTTC.

J is TRBJ1-6 and V is TRBV12-5; D is undetermined. CDR3 length: 21 residues. Trimming pared 0 bases from V and 7 bases from J, leaving 28 bases between. Germline CDR1 and CDR2: LGHNT and FRNRAP. Here the CDR3 reads CASGLVTTIAFRSEGNSPLHF. CDR3 DNA: TGTGCTAGTGGTTTGGTGACGACAATTGCGTTTAGGTCGGAAGGCAATTCACCCCTCCACTTT.

This clone was picked up one time. The rearrangement joins TRBV6-6 to TRBJ2-5, with D possibly matching TRBD1 (8 bases). Trimming removed 2 bases from V and 5 bases from J, with 12 bases in between. CDR1 MNHNY and CDR2 SVGAGI come from the germline V gene (reference sequence). The CDR3 has 14 residues. CDR3: CASSYEQGGETQYF. In nucleotides, the CDR3 is TGTGCCAGCAGTTACGAACAGGGGGGGGAGACCCAGTACTTC.

The V gene is TRBV6-1, the J gene TRBJ2-7; 12 positions agree with TRBD1. CDR3 length: 20 amino acids. Germline CDR1 and CDR2: MNHNS and SASEGT. Trimming removed 2 bases from V and 1 base from J; junction bases left unmatched: 15. For the CDR3, the DNA is TGTGCCAGCAGTGAAAAGTGGGTGCGGGACAGGGGGCCCGGGTCCTACGAGCAGTACTTC. This gives the protein CASSEKWVRDRGPGSYEQYF.

The V gene is TRBV4-1, the J gene TRBJ1-3, with a weak D call TRBD1 (5 bases). V was shortened by 4 bases and J by 0 bases, with 10 bases between the two germline ends. This CDR3 contains 15 residues. Germline CDR1 reads MGHRA; CDR2 reads YSYEKL. Written as DNA, the CDR3 is TGCGCCAGCAGCCCACGACAGTTCTCTGGAAACACCATATATTTT. This sequence encodes CASSPRQFSGNTIYF.

The rearrangement links TRBV6-2 or TRBV6-3 to TRBJ1-6; no clear D gene. There are 12 residues in the CDR3. In germline, CDR1 is MNHEY, CDR2 SVGEGT. V lost 6 bases and J lost 9, with 9 bases in between. CDR3 loop: CASSTTISPLHF. The CDR3 coding sequence is TGTGCCAGCAGCACGACAATTTCACCCCTCCACTTT.

This sequence joins TRBV4-2 and TRBJ2-2, with a weak D call TRBD2 (7 bases). The CDR3 contains 19 residues. V was pared by 4 bases and J by 8 bases, with 29 bases between. Germline V gene sequence: CDR1 LGHNA, CDR2 YNFKEQ. CDR3 nucleotides: TGTGCCAGCAGCCCAACACTAGGGGCGGGGGCTACTTCGGTTGGGGAGCTGTTTTTT. Its protein product is CASSPTLGAGATSVGELFF.

The chain has TRBV6-1 and TRBJ2-1; a weak D match, TRBD2 (5 bases). Germline V gives CDR1 MNHNS, CDR2 SASEGT. V lost 1 base to trimming and J lost 9 bases, with 13 bases between them. CDR3 size: 14 residues. CDR3: CASSEVGRSAEQFF. Here the CDR3 DNA reads TGTGCCAGCAGTGAAGTGGGGAGATCGGCTGAGCAGTTCTTC.

V and J are TRBV3-1 (or the pseudogene TRBV3-2) and TRBJ2-1; TRBD2 is a possible D gene (5 bases). This CDR3 contains 13 residues. CDR1 is LGHDT and CDR2 is YNNKEL in the germline V gene (reference sequence). V was pared by 4 bases and J by 5 bases, with 9 bases between. The CDR3 bases are TGTGCCAGCAGCCTCACTAGTGACAATGAGCAGTTCTTC. Translation gives CASSLTSDNEQFF.

The chain links TRBV4-1 to TRBJ2-1, with 11 bases identical to TRBD2. V lost 3 bases to trimming and J lost 6 bases; unmatched junction nucleotides: 10. CDR3 length: 17 amino acids. CDR1 and CDR2 from the germline V gene are MGHRA and YSYEKL. CDR3 nucleotides: TGCGCCAGCAGCCATGATTTCTCTAGCGGGGGGTTCAATGAGCAGTTCTTC. The encoded protein is CASSHDFSSGGFNEQFF.

This clone was observed a single time. The germline gene is not matched at one end of the junction; a read error may be the cause. The chain is built from TRBV27 and TRBJ1-4; D remains ambiguous. CDR3 length: 12 amino acids. CDR1 is MNHEY, CDR2 SMNVEV, per germline (reference sequence). The CDR3 is CASRATSEKLFF. In DNA, the CDR3 is TGTGCCAGCAGGGCAACTAGTGAAAAACTGTTTTTT.

The CDR3 region has the DNA TGTGCCAGCAGCCAAGATGGCTTGACTGGCAATGAGCAGTTCTTC. Amino acids: CASSQDGLTGNEQFF. The chain has TRBV3-1 (or the pseudogene TRBV3-2) and TRBJ2-1; D gene uncertain. Trimming shortened V by 0 bases and J by 6 bases, and 12 bases separated the two germline ends. Germline lookup yields CDR1 LGHDT and CDR2 YNNKEL (reference sequence). This CDR3 comprises 15 residues.

The chain carries TRBV12-3 or TRBV12-4 and TRBJ1-5, with TRBD1 as a possible D gene (6 bases). V lost 6 bases and J 6 bases, leaving 12 bases between the germline ends. The CDR3 is 13 residues long. DNA of the CDR3: TGTGCCAGCAGGCTACAGGGCGGTCAGCCCCAGCATTTT. It translates to CASRLQGGQPQHF.

The table lists this clone with many counts. CDR3 amino acids: CASKSDFSGGGETQYF. CDR3 DNA sequence: TGTGCCAGCAAATCAGACTTTAGCGGGGGAGGGGAGACCCAGTACTTC. J is TRBJ2-5 and V is TRBV2; 9 positions agree with TRBD2. The length of the CDR3 is 16 residues. The germline V gene encodes CDR1 SNHLY and CDR2 FYNNEI. V shed 7 bases and J 5 bases; nucleotides not matched to a gene: 14.

The chain carries TRBV9 and TRBJ2-2; tentatively, D is TRBD2 (5 bases). CDR1 is SGDLS, CDR2 YYNGEE, per germline. The CDR3 totals 13 residues. V lost 3 bases and J 5 bases, leaving 8 bases between the germline ends. The CDR3, as DNA: TGTGCCAGCAGCGCCGGGGAAACCGGGGAGCTGTTTTTT. This codes for CASSAGETGELFF.

This sequence joins TRBV5-1 and TRBJ2-5, with TRBD1 identical over 7 bases. Germline V gives CDR1 SGHRS, CDR2 YFSETQ. CDR3 size: 14 residues. With 7 bases clipped from V and 4 bases from J, the junction kept 10 bases outside the gene matches. The CDR3 sequence: CASDWGTVRETQYF. CDR3 DNA sequence: TGCGCCAGCGATTGGGGGACAGTTCGAGAGACCCAGTACTTC.

The chain joins TRBV6-2 or TRBV6-3 to TRBJ2-7; 11 nucleotides align to TRBD2. Trimming at V came to 6 bases and at J to 1 base, leaving 14 bases not matched to a gene. The germline CDR1 and CDR2 sequences are MNHEY and SVGEGT. This CDR3 has 18 residues. DNA for the CDR3: TGTGCCAGCAGCCCTCGACTAGCGGGGCCCTCGTTATCCTACGAGCAGTACTTC. Translating gives CASSPRLAGPSLSYEQYF.

The chain couples TRBV27 to TRBJ1-1, with D maybe TRBD1 (5 bases). V lost 7 bases and J 3 bases, leaving 15 bases between the germline ends. The CDR3 is 14 residues long. Germline loops: CDR1 MNHEY, CDR2 SMNVEV (reference sequence). DNA for the CDR3: TGTGCCAGCACGGTCGGGCGGGGGTACACTGAAGCTTTCTTT. It encodes CASTVGRGYTEAFF.

The chain recombines TRBV7-2 with TRBJ2-7; D is possibly TRBD1 (6 bases). The length of the CDR3 is 14 residues. The V end was cut by 3 bases, the J end by 5 bases, with 14 bases between. Germline assignment: CDR1 SGHTA and CDR2 FQGNSA. Written as DNA, the CDR3 is TGTGCCAGCAGCTTGCGACGCAACAGGGACGAGCAGTACTTC. Translating it yields CASSLRRNRDEQYF.

This clone was seen more than once but under ten times. The chain uses TRBV10-2 and TRBJ1-6, with a weak D call TRBD1 (5 bases). The ends were cut back, 7 bases at V and 5 bases at J, with 12 bases in the middle. This CDR3 is built from 14 residues. From germline, CDR1 is WSHSY and CDR2 SAAADI. CDR3 sequence: CASTFGGDNSPLHF. The CDR3 bases are TGCGCCAGCACCTTCGGGGGGGATAATTCACCCCTCCACTTT.

V and J are TRBV19 and TRBJ2-3; D may be TRBD1 (5 bases). The CDR3 is made up of 15 amino acids. V lost 7 bases, J lost 2 bases, and 16 bases lay in between. Germline assignment: CDR1 LNHDA and CDR2 SQIVND (reference sequence). The CDR3 nucleotides are TGTGCCAGTACATTAGGTAGGGGCCCCACAGATACGCAGTATTTT. It translates to CASTLGRGPTDTQYF.

The chain links TRBV25-1 to TRBJ1-2; D possibly corresponds to TRBD1 (5 bases). The CDR3 is 14 amino acids. Germline-derived CDR1 and CDR2 are MGHDK and SYGVNS. Trimming cost V 3 bases and J 8 bases, with 16 bases left between them. CDR3 amino acids: CASSDLGPLGGYTF. The CDR3 DNA reads TGTGCCAGCAGTGATCTGGGGCCACTTGGAGGCTACACCTTC.

This clone has a handful of counts. The chain couples TRBV7-7 to TRBJ2-1, with a weak D call TRBD2 (6 bases). Looked up from germline, CDR1 is SSHAT and CDR2 is FNYEAQ (reference sequence). This CDR3 comprises 15 residues. The CDR3 bases are TGTGCTAGCTTTGGGGAGGTCAGCTCCTACAATGAGCAGTTCTTC. Its protein is CASFGEVSSYNEQFF.

V and J are TRBV11-3 and TRBJ2-2; 8 bases are shared with TRBD1. From germline, CDR1 is SGHNT and CDR2 YENEEA. This CDR3 is 16 amino acids long. Trimming cost V 5 bases and J 2 bases; bases outside gene matches: 7. The CDR3: CASSPRGPSNTGELFF. CDR3 in DNA: TGTGCCAGCAGCCCCAGGGGGCCCTCAAACACCGGGGAGCTGTTTTTT.